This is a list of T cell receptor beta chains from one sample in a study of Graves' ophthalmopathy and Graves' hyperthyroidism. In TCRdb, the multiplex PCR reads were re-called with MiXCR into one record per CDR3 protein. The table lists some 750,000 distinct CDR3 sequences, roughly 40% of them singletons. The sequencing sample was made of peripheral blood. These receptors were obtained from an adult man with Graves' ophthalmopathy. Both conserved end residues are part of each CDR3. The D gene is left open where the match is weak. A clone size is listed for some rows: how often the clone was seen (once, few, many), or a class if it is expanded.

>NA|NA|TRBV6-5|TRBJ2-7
TGTGCCAGCAGTTACTCTTCCGTCTCCTACGAGCAGCACTTC
CASSYSSVSYEQHF
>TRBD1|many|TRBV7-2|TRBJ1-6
TGTGCCAGCAGCTTAGCGACAGGGGATTCACCCCTCCACTTT
CASSLATGDSPLHF
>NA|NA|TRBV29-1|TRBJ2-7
TGCAGCGTTGGTCTTTTTTACGGGAGCTCCTACGAGCAGTACTTC
CSVGLFYGSSYEQYF
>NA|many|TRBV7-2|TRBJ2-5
TGTGCCAGCAGCTTCTCAGTCGCGGAGACCCAGTACTTC
CASSFSVAETQYF
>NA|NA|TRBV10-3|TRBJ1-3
TGTGCCAGCAGTTACGGTTCCCCGAGCTCTGGAAACACCATATATTTT
CASSYGSPSSGNTIYF
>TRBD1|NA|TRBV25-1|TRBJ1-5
TGTGCCAGCAGTGCTGACCCTGGACAGGGGGGCAATCAGCCCCAGCATTTT
CASSADPGQGGNQPQHF
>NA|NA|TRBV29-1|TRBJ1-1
TGCAGCGTCGGACACATTTTGAACACTGAAGCTTTCTTT
CSVGHILNTEAFF
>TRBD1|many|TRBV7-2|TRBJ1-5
TGTGCCAGCAGCTTAGACCCAGGGGGAAGCAATCAGCCCCAGCATTTT
CASSLDPGGSNQPQHF
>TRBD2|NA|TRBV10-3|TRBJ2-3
TGTGCCATCACCGACAACGGGGGGGCAGGGCAGGATACGCAGTATTTT
CAITDNGGAGQDTQYF
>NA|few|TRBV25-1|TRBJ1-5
TGTGCCAGTCCGGAGGGGCAGCCCCAGCATTTT
CASPEGQPQHF
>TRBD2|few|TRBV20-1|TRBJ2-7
TGCAGTGCTAGGGGTAGCGGGAGGTACGAGCAGTACTTC
CSARGSGRYEQYF
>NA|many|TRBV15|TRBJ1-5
TGTGCCACCAGCCGGAGTTTGGGTCAGCCCCAGCATTTT
CATSRSLGQPQHF
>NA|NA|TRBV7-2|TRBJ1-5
TGTGCTGTGGCACAGGGACGGGGTCAGCCCCAGCATTTT
CAVAQGRGQPQHF
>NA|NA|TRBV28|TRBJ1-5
TGTGCCAGCAGTTCTTGGGAGAGCAATCAGCCCCAGCATTTT
CASSSWESNQPQHF